These 13 T cell receptor beta chains came from one sample sequenced in a study of cytomegalovirus exposure and HLA in healthy donors. This PCR relied on a set of 60 Vbeta primers and 13 Jbeta primers. Assay: immunoSEQ multiplex PCR; the TCRdb copy retains only in-frame clones and omits some. This sample yields about 150,000 clones, of which around 79% are seen a single time; roughly 3.4% belongs to the top ten. Sequencing input: PBMCs. The receptors originated from a human donor in good health.

This clone was counted between two and nine times. The chain employs TRBV27 and TRBJ2-7; 9 bases align to TRBD1. Germline CDR1 and CDR2: MNHEY and SMNVEV (reference sequence). V was pared by 6 bases and J by 9 bases, with 12 bases of the junction left unmatched. This CDR3 comprises 14 residues. For the CDR3, the DNA is TGTGCCAGCAGCCCCGTTGGGACAGGGTTCGGGCAGTACTTC. Translated, it gives CASSPVGTGFGQYF.

This clone was seen just once. The chain employs TRBV14 and TRBJ1-1, with a weak D call TRBD1 (5 bases). This CDR3 is built from 15 residues. Germline CDR1 and CDR2: SGHDN and FVKESK. The ends were cut back, 0 bases at V and 0 bases at J, with 8 bases in the middle. The DNA for the CDR3 is TGTGCCAGCAGCCAAGACGGGGGGATGAACACTGAAGCTTTCTTT. This codes for CASSQDGGMNTEAFF.

The CDR3 DNA reads TGTGTCAGAAGCCATACAAGGGGAACCGCAGGACAGGGAAATTCAGCTAACTATGGCTACACCTTC. Protein sequence: CVRSHTRGTAGQGNSANYGYTF. The gene calls are TRBV7-5 and TRBJ1-2; TRBD1, the D gene given by the table, was not confirmed from the DNA. TRBV7-5 is designated a pseudogene. The CDR3 extends over 22 amino acids.

This chain's CDR3 is CASSDRDNQPQHF. Here the CDR3 DNA reads TGTGCCAGCAGTGACAGGGATAATCAGCCCCAGCATTTT. The chain links TRBV6-1 to TRBJ1-5, with D maybe TRBD1 (5 bases). Trimming removed 3 bases at V and 4 bases at J, with 7 bases between. The germline V gene has CDR1 MNHNS and CDR2 SASEGT. The CDR3 contains 13 residues.

J is TRBJ2-1 and V is TRBV4-3; D uncertain. Trimming took off 1 base at V and 12 bases at J, with 16 bases between the two ends. CDR1 is LGHNA, CDR2 YSLEER, per germline. The CDR3 extends over 14 amino acids. CDR3 sequence: CASSQAGSPRGQFF. The DNA of the CDR3 is TGCGCCAGCAGCCAAGCTGGGTCTCCACGCGGGCAGTTCTTC.

The table lists this clone with a few counts. The CDR3, as DNA: TGTGCCAGCAGTCCCTCCCCCGTGCGGTATGGCTACACCTTC. This encodes CASSPSPVRYGYTF. The chain combines TRBV6-6 with TRBJ1-2; D is unclear. CDR3 size: 14 residues. Germline V lookup: CDR1 MNHNY, CDR2 SVGAGI (reference sequence). Trimming shortened V by 5 bases and J by 5 bases, and 15 bases separated the two germline ends.

CDR3 nucleotides: TGTGCCAGCTCAGTTTCCGCCGGGACAGATTACGAGCAGTACTTC. Translation gives CASSVSAGTDYEQYF. This sequence joins TRBV18 and TRBJ2-7, with TRBD1 identical over 7 bases. Trimming at V came to 5 bases and at J to 4 bases, leaving 11 bases not matched to a gene. Germline loops: CDR1 KGHSH, CDR2 LQKENI. The CDR3 sequence is 15 residues long.

The rearrangement joins TRBV2 to TRBJ1-5; no firm D call. The CDR3 consists of 13 residues. Trimming left V 4 bases short and J 4 bases short, with 8 bases between. The germline CDR1 and CDR2 sequences are SNHLY and FYNNEI. The DNA for the CDR3 is TGTGCCAGCAGTGGGACTCTAAATCAGCCCCAGCATTTT. This encodes CASSGTLNQPQHF.

DNA of the CDR3: TGTGCCAGCCTGGGACTAGCGGGATCCAATGAGCAGTTCTTC. Protein sequence: CASLGLAGSNEQFF. The chain links TRBV6-5 to TRBJ2-1; 13 nucleotides agree with TRBD2. Germline assignment: CDR1 MNHEY and CDR2 SVGAGI. The CDR3 has 14 residues. J gave up 6 bases and V 8 bases, and 4 bases lay outside the gene matches.

This chain connects TRBV28 to TRBJ1-4, with D possibly matching TRBD1 (5 bases). The length of the CDR3 is 14 residues. From germline, CDR1 is MDHEN and CDR2 SYDVKM. V was cut by 7 bases and J by 3 bases, with 12 bases left in between. The CDR3 protein is CASNGGRANEKLFF. In nucleotides, the CDR3 is TGTGCCAGCAACGGGGGAAGGGCTAATGAAAAACTGTTTTTT.

This clone has just a few counts. J is TRBJ2-1 and V is TRBV5-1; 7 bases are shared with TRBD1. Germline V lookup: CDR1 SGHRS, CDR2 YFSETQ. There are 13 residues in the CDR3. With 9 bases clipped from V and 7 bases from J, the junction kept 10 bases outside the gene matches. DNA of the CDR3: TGCGCCACCCGCCTCACAGGGGTAAATGAGCAGTTCTTC. It encodes CATRLTGVNEQFF. Using reference TRBV5-1 and TRBJ2-1 for the parts outside the CDR3, the full variable domain is KAGVTQTPRYLIKTRGQQVTLSCSPISGHRSVSWYQQTPGQGLQFLFEYFSETQRNKGNFPGRFSGRQFSNSRSEMNVSTLELGDSALYLCATRLTGVNEQFFGPGTRLTVL.

In regard to this clone: Additional DNA sequences in this sample encode the identical CDR3. The V gene is TRBV5-6, the J gene TRBJ1-5; D possibly corresponds to TRBD1 (6 bases). V shed 2 bases and J shed 4 bases, with 10 bases lying between them. The germline V gene encodes CDR1 SGHDT and CDR2 YYEEEE. The CDR3 runs 14 residues. Here the CDR3 DNA reads TGTGCCAGCAGCTTTAGGGGGTCAAATCAGCCCCAGCATTTT. This sequence encodes CASSFRGSNQPQHF. Complete variable domain (other parts from reference TRBV5-6 and TRBJ1-5): DAGVTQSPTHLIKTRGQQVTLRCSPKSGHDTVSWYQQALGQGPQFIFQYYEEEERQRGNFPDRFSGHQFPNYSSELNVNALLLGDSALYLCASSFRGSNQPQHFGDGTRLSIL.

This rearrangement joins TRBV5-4 to TRBJ2-2; D is unclear. V was clipped by 4 bases and J by 6 bases, with 10 bases between them. The CDR3 spans 13 residues. Germline values: CDR1 SGHNT, CDR2 YYREEE (reference sequence). The CDR3: CASSVTMPGELFF. Here the CDR3 DNA reads TGTGCCAGCAGCGTTACTATGCCCGGGGAGCTGTTTTTT.